This TCR beta chain comes out of a study of T cell changes during pregnancy in multiple sclerosis. This clone appeared a single time. This CDR3 has 15 amino acids. Germline CDR1 is MNHEY and CDR2 is SVGAGI. The junction had 8 bases not matched to a gene; V was cut back by 7 bases and J by 4 bases. Assay used: immunoSEQ multiplex PCR; TCRdb lists only in-frame clones, some missing. This sample has 50,000 or so clones, with more than 90% found just once. Material: CD4+ T cells from peripheral blood mononuclear cells, obtained before pregnancy. The rearrangement links TRBV6-5 to TRBJ2-3, with TRBD2 matching over 10 bases. The receptor was derived from a female donor with multiple sclerosis, enrolled in a pregnancy study. CDR3: CASTLSGRAADTQYF. The CDR3 bases are TGTGCCAGCACCTTAAGCGGGAGGGCCGCAGATACGCAGTATTTT.